These T cell receptor beta chains were read from a single sample in a study of blood T cells in healthy people across ages. TCRdb used MiXCR to reprocess the 5' RACE reads, holding one entry per CDR3 protein. Found here are 500,000 to 550,000 distinct CDR3 sequences, less than 25% of them singletons; the top ten hold 7.5% to 9%. The same sample was also used in a study of T cells of mothers and their children.

The source material was blood. These receptors were collected from a boy aged 5 to 17 in good health. CDR3s include the opening cysteine and the closing phenylalanine or tryptophan. Not all rows give a size; the values are once, few, many and, for expanded clones, a class.

>few|TRBJ2-5|TRBV4-1
CASSQARQKNQETQYF
>-|TRBJ2-1|TRBV12-3/TRBV12-4
CASRGLAYNEQFF
>-|TRBJ1-1|TRBV5-6
CASSLWVLGSEAFF
>many|TRBJ1-4|TRBV28
CASSFNSNEKLFF
>few|TRBJ2-5|TRBV2
CASSERAFSETQYF
>few|TRBJ1-5|TRBV20-1
CSASVARARNQPQHF
>few|TRBJ2-3|TRBV29-1
CSVERRLAGVTDTQYF
>few|TRBJ2-1|TRBV28
CATQFGSGLQFF
>-|TRBJ2-7|TRBV7-2
CASSSSGTEYEQYF
>-|TRBJ2-5|TRBV14
CASSLRGRPETQYF
>few|TRBJ2-1|TRBV7-2
CASRRAAAGGYNEQFF
>-|TRBJ1-1|TRBV21-1
CASSKVPGTDEAFF
>-|TRBJ2-1|TRBV20-1
CSARGLAGTNEQFF
>few|TRBJ2-5|TRBV6-6
CASIDRGMAETQYF
>few|TRBJ2-7|TRBV7-2
CASSSHRGRGSYEQYF
>few|TRBJ2-1|TRBV5-1
CASGTGVSNEQFF
>few|-|TRBV20-1
CSARAGGPWETQYF
>many|TRBJ2-4|TRBV20-1
CSAILIAKNIQYF
>-|TRBJ2-3|TRBV20-1
CSARRLDRGVKTQYF
>-|TRBJ1-1|TRBV27
CASRGQGETEAFF
>few|TRBJ1-4|TRBV9
CASSPSAPPGEKLFF
>-|-|TRBV4-3
CASSHGTSGVYNEQFF
>-|TRBJ2-1|TRBV29-1
CSTTSGSREQFF
>-|TRBJ2-5|TRBV14
CASSQDSPGKETQYF
>many|TRBJ1-4|TRBV6-5
CASSSNRGEKLFF
>-|TRBJ2-7|TRBV18
CASSLRTESYEQYF
>many|TRBJ2-7|TRBV27
CASSRQRAYEQYF
>few|TRBJ1-2|TRBV5-6
CASRLPGSHSGYTF
>few|TRBJ2-3|TRBV4-2
CASSQGLAGGPDTQYF
>-|TRBJ2-5|TRBV29-1
CSVIGGGGPSFVMETQYF
>-|TRBJ2-7|TRBV4-3
CASSQERDTSYEQYF
>-|TRBJ1-2|TRBV12-3/TRBV12-4
CASSLGFVGGYTF
>-|TRBJ2-3|TRBV29-1
CSVGDGADTQYF
>-|TRBJ2-5|TRBV4-1
CASSQPTRGETQYF
>-|TRBJ2-2|TRBV4-2
CASSQPGQGANTGELFF
>few|TRBJ2-1|TRBV5-5
CASLAGGLGNEQFF
>few|TRBJ2-5|TRBV12-3/TRBV12-4
CASSLGGWAQYF
>-|TRBJ2-7|TRBV20-1
CSAAGTSGRAYEQYF
>-|TRBJ2-5|TRBV27
CASSLIWASYPRDQYF
>few|TRBJ2-5|TRBV4-3
CASSQGTGTLETQYF
>few|-|TRBV21-1
CASHPTVTGQLYEQYF
>-|TRBJ1-4|TRBV12-3/TRBV12-4
CASSLQANNEKPFF
>-|TRBJ1-4|TRBV4-3
CASSGPRGVRGEKLFF
>-|TRBJ1-4|TRBV27
CASSLGPDGEKLFF
>few|TRBJ1-5|TRBV6-2/TRBV6-3
CASSPTGYSNQPQHF